A single T cell receptor beta chain is shown here with its context. The antigen remains undetermined. CD4+ and CD8+ T cells were sorted from PBMCs stained for CD3, CD4 and CD8. The data stem from a study of CD8+ T cells in alopecia areata. CDR1 and CDR2 from the germline V gene are SEHNR and FQNEAQ (reference sequence). The CDR3 sequence is 12 residues long. The ends were cut back, 1 base at V and 10 bases at J, with 8 bases in the middle. Extraction and reverse transcription of RNA yielded cDNA as the sequencing template. The method was immunoSEQ multiplex PCR; TCRdb's version includes in-frame clones alone and lacks a portion of them. The data show 90,000 to 130,000 clones, roughly 55% seen once. Study observations and caveats: Scalp sample sequencing also detects resident alphabeta T cells of normal skin. In patients, TCRs were shared less clearly than in mice, and HLA may possibly be involved.

The chain employs TRBV7-9 and TRBJ2-1; no reliable D call. Sequenced input: NKG2D-low CD8+ T cells sorted from blood. The clonotype was recovered from a human donor with alopecia areata. CDR3 sequence reads: CASSLGPREQFF. In DNA form, the CDR3 reads TGTGCCAGCAGCTTAGGCCCGAGAGAGCAGTTCTTC.